This TCR beta chain was found in a study of shared clonotypes between healthy human individuals. TCRdb's table, derived via immunoSEQ multiplex PCR, lists solely in-frame clones and lacks some. This repertoire shows approximately 740,000 clones, 74% found once; its top ten account for 1.7%. This receptor was identified in a woman in her twenties or thirties in good health. The sample was memory CD4+ T cells sorted from blood. Subset reported: CD45RA-negative fraction.

CDR3 sequence reads: CASSLGRGLETQYF. The CDR3 bases are TGTGCCAGCAGCTTGGGTAGGGGGTTAGAGACCCAGTACTTC. The V gene is TRBV5-6, the J gene TRBJ2-5, with D maybe TRBD1 (6 bases). From germline, CDR1 is SGHDT and CDR2 YYEEEE. The V end was cut by 0 bases, the J end by 4 bases, with 10 bases between. The CDR3 spans 14 residues.